Here is one TCR beta chain with its context. The CDR3 runs 13 residues. After removal of 5 bases from V and 5 bases from J, the junction contained 5 bases not matched to a gene. Sequencing used immunoSEQ multiplex PCR; TCRdb keeps in-frame clones, though not all of them. The sample records roughly 80,000 clones, more than 75% being singletons. The data were obtained in a study of T cell responses to AZD1222 COVID-19 vaccine. This receptor was taken from an adult in good health. Sequences were derived from peripheral blood, sampled on day 0 of AZD1222 vaccination. The chain links TRBV12-3 or TRBV12-4 to TRBJ1-1, with 7 bases fitting TRBD1. The CDR3 spells CASSRGTATEAFF. In nucleotides, the CDR3 is TGTGCCAGCAGTAGAGGGACAGCAACTGAAGCTTTCTTT.